Following are 3 T cell receptor beta chains from one sample sequenced in a study of read filtering for tumor transcriptome and immune sequencing. Molecular barcoded adaptors covering alpha/delta and beta/gamma chains were used on 400 ng RNA. TCRdb reprocessed the reads with MiXCR, giving one entry per CDR3 protein. The profile shows about 24,000 distinct CDR3 sequences, roughly 23% of them singletons. The sequencing sample was made of a population of CD138-negative cells sorted from bone marrow. Receptors were obtained from a donor at least 40 years old with multiple myeloma.

This clonotype has a count of ten or more. J is TRBJ2-5 and V is TRBV20-1; D gene uncertain. V was clipped by 3 bases and J by 3 bases, with 17 bases between them. The CDR3 sequence is 15 residues long. Germline CDR1 DFQATT, CDR2 SNEGSKA (reference sequence). The CDR3 spells CSASPKGGVEETQYF. The CDR3 DNA reads as TGCAGTGCTAGCCCCAAGGGTGGGGTGGAAGAGACCCAGTACTTC.

This clonotype was detected ten times or more. The CDR3 is CASSSPGESTGELFF. The CDR3 region has the DNA TGTGCCAGCAGTTCCCCAGGGGAGAGCACCGGGGAGCTGTTTTTT. The V call is TRBV28, the J call TRBJ2-2; D is perhaps TRBD1 (6 bases). Germline values: CDR1 MDHEN, CDR2 SYDVKM. V lost 4 bases, J lost 4 bases, and 13 bases lay in between. This CDR3 has 15 residues.

The chain carries TRBV15 and TRBJ1-5; 9 nucleotides agree with TRBD1. Germline-derived CDR1 and CDR2 are LNHNV and YYDKDF (reference sequence). Losses at the gene ends were 3 bases for V and 3 bases for J; bases not matched to a gene: 21. CDR3 length: 21 residues. The CDR3 spells CATSRAPGTGMGGGHNQPQHF. In nucleotides, the CDR3 is TGTGCCACCAGCAGGGCTCCCGGGACAGGGATGGGTGGGGGTCACAATCAGCCCCAGCATTTT.